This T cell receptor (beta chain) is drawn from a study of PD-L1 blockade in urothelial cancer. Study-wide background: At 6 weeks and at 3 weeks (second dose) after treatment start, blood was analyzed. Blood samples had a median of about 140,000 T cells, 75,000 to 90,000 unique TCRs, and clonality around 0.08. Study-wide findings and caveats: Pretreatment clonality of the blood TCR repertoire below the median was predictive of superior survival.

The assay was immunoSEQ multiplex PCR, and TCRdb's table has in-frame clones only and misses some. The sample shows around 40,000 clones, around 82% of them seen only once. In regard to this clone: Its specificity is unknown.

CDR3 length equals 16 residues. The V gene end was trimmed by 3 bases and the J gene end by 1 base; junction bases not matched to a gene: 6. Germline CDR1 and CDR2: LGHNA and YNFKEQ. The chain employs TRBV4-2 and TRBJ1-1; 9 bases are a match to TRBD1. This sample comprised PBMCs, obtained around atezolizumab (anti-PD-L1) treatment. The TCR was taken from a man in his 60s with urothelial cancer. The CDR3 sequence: CASSQDRGGRNTEAFF. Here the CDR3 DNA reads TGTGCCAGCAGCCAGGACAGGGGAGGAAGGAACACTGAAGCTTTCTTT.